This entry lists 27 T cell receptor beta chains sequenced from one sample in a study of post-analysis software for immune sequencing data. Overall study results and limits: Patients showed TRBV5-6, TRBV5-1 and TRBV20-1 among four to six TRBV segments more frequent than in controls.

The antigens for these receptors are not known. TCR beta libraries were prepared from cDNA with unique molecular identifiers. TCRdb used MiXCR to reprocess the PCR reads, holding one entry per CDR3 protein. In the table there are some 450,000 distinct CDR3 sequences, under 55% of which are singletons. Sequencing was carried out using blood. Every receptor here comes from a girl aged 10 to 17 with multiple sclerosis.

This chain joins TRBV6-2 or TRBV6-3 and TRBJ2-3, with D tentatively TRBD2 (6 bases). V lost 0 bases, J lost 3 bases, and 10 bases lay in between. CDR3 length: 15 amino acids. Germline CDR1 MNHEY, CDR2 SVGEGT. The CDR3 protein is CASSYSFGRTDTQYF. The CDR3 DNA reads as TGTGCCAGCAGTTACTCGTTTGGGAGGACAGATACGCAGTATTTT.

The chain has TRBV13 and TRBJ2-2; D tentatively reads TRBD1 or TRBD2 (7 bases each). The CDR3 length is 17 residues. The germline CDR1 and CDR2 sequences are PRHDT and FYEKMQ (reference sequence). Between the trimmed V and J ends, which lost 4 bases and 3 bases, there was a span of 18 bases. CDR3 in amino acids: CASSSQGLADDTGELFF. CDR3 DNA: TGTGCCAGCAGCTCACAGGGGCTAGCGGATGACACCGGGGAGCTGTTTTTT.

This chain uses TRBV5-6 with TRBJ1-1; a weak D match, TRBD1 (5 bases). The V end lost 4 bases, the J end lost 4 bases, and 17 bases lay between the germline ends. The CDR3 consists of 15 residues. Germline V gene lookup returns CDR1 SGHDT and CDR2 YYEEEE. CDR3 nucleotides: TGTGCCAGCAGCCTGGGTGGGGTAGGGGCCACTGAAGCTTTCTTT. Translated, it gives CASSLGGVGATEAFF.

The table lists this clonotype with a few counts. V usage is TRBV18 and J usage is TRBJ2-7; D is perhaps TRBD1 (6 bases). The CDR3 has 13 residues. Between the trimmed V and J ends, which lost 2 bases and 3 bases, there was a span of 8 bases. CDR1 and CDR2 from the germline V gene are KGHSH and LQKENI. The CDR3 DNA is TGTGCCAGCTCACCAACGGACAGCTACGAGCAGTACTTC. The encoded protein is CASSPTDSYEQYF.

This clonotype showed up just a few times. CDR3 nucleotides: TGTGCCAGCAGCGAGAACAGGGGCACCTACGAGCAGTACTTC. It yields the protein CASSENRGTYEQYF. This rearrangement joins TRBV12-3 or TRBV12-4 to TRBJ2-7; 7 bases agree with TRBD1. The CDR3 is 14 amino acids. V was clipped by 6 bases and J by 2 bases; unmatched bases: 7.

V usage is TRBV29-1 and J usage is TRBJ2-1, with 7 bases fitting TRBD1. Judging by the DNA end, TRBJ2-7 fits better; the J call may be wrong. Germline V gives CDR1 SQVTM, CDR2 ANQGSEA. The CDR3 is 14 amino acids. The CDR3 DNA follows: TGCAGCGTTGAAGATCGTGCAGGGGGAGACGAGCAGTACTTC. As protein: CSVEDRAGGDEQYF.

This clonotype was detected only a few times. The chain uses TRBV29-1 and TRBJ1-2; TRBD1 agrees at 10 bases. Germline CDR1 reads SQVTM; CDR2 reads ANQGSEA. This CDR3 contains 13 residues. The V and J ends lost 5 bases and 5 bases, in that order; junction bases with no gene match: 5. Here the CDR3 DNA reads TGCAGCGTTAAAAGACAGGGGGCTTATGGCTACACCTTC. Amino acid sequence: CSVKRQGAYGYTF.

The V call is TRBV28, the J call TRBJ2-7, with D tentatively TRBD1 (6 bases). The tail of the sequence fits TRBJ2-5 better, so the J call may be wrong. The CDR3 consists of 17 residues. In germline, CDR1 is MDHEN, CDR2 SYDVKM. As DNA, the CDR3 is TGTGCCAGCAGATCAGAAAGGGACATAACTAAAGGGGAGACCCAGTACTTC. It yields the protein CASRSERDITKGETQYF.

Details on this clonotype: A read error may be the cause here, since a much bigger clone is one base away. The chain has TRBV5-1 and TRBJ2-1, with 9 bases identical to TRBD1. Germline V gives CDR1 SGHRS, CDR2 YFSETQ. The CDR3 spans 15 residues. V gave up 2 bases and J gave up 7 bases; unmatched junction bases: 7. The CDR3 protein is CASSFVPGQGNEQFF. The CDR3 nucleotides are TGCGCCAGCAGCTTTGTCCCCGGACAGGGGAATGAGCAGTTCTTC.

This clonotype was seen more than once but under ten times. The chain is built from TRBV3-1 and TRBJ2-4; 7 bases map to TRBD1. The CDR3 length is 17 residues. Germline loops: CDR1 LGHDT, CDR2 YNNKEL (reference sequence). With 0 bases clipped from V and 0 bases from J, the junction kept 5 bases outside the gene matches. CDR3 protein: CASSQETGSLAKNIQYF. CDR3 DNA sequence: TGTGCCAGCAGCCAAGAGACAGGGAGCTTAGCCAAAAACATTCAGTACTTC. The full variable domain, its missing parts supplied by reference TRBV3-1 and TRBJ2-4, is DTAVSQTPKYLVTQMGNDKSIKCEQNLGHDTMYWYKQDSKKFLKIMFSYNNKELIINETVPNRFSPKSPDKAHLNLHINSLELGDSAVYFCASSQETGSLAKNIQYFGAGTRLSVL.

J is TRBJ1-6 and V is TRBV29-1; D not certain. The CDR3 sequence is 15 residues long. V was clipped by 5 bases and J by 7 bases, with 18 bases between them. Germline V CDR1 and CDR2: SQVTM, ANQGSEA. CDR3 protein: CSVRESMGWNSPLHF. Written as DNA, the CDR3 is TGCAGCGTTCGTGAATCGATGGGGTGGAATTCACCCCTCCACTTT.

This clonotype was detected a few times. The CDR3 region is CASASGPYNEQFF. The CDR3 DNA reads TGTGCCAGCGCTAGCGGGCCCTACAATGAGCAGTTCTTC. The chain is built from TRBV6-5 and TRBJ2-1, with 8 bases matching TRBD2. The CDR3 is 13 amino acids. V lost 8 bases to trimming and J lost 2 bases; unmatched junction nucleotides: 2. CDR1 MNHEY and CDR2 SVGAGI come from the germline V gene.

The chain links TRBV3-1 to TRBJ2-1, with D perhaps TRBD2 (5 bases). CDR3 size: 15 residues. From germline, CDR1 is LGHDT and CDR2 YNNKEL (reference sequence). Trimming shortened V by 1 base and J by 5 bases, and 12 bases separated the two germline ends. The CDR3 sequence: CASSQGRTNNNEQFF. In nucleotides, the CDR3 is TGTGCCAGCAGCCAAGGGAGGACGAATAACAATGAGCAGTTCTTC.

The rearrangement joins TRBV7-9 to TRBJ2-7; no reliable D call. The V end lost 5 bases, the J end lost 2 bases, and 13 bases lay between the germline ends. Germline V lookup: CDR1 SEHNR, CDR2 FQNEAQ (reference sequence). This CDR3 is 14 amino acids long. CDR3: CASSPLANTYEQYF. In DNA form, the CDR3 reads TGTGCCAGCAGCCCGTTGGCAAACACCTACGAGCAGTACTTC.

This clonotype was counted only a few times. One base away lies a much larger clone, so this may be a sequencing read error. The chain employs TRBV7-6 and TRBJ2-1, with D possibly being TRBD2 (5 bases). Looked up from germline, CDR1 is SGHVS and CDR2 is FNYEAQ. The CDR3 covers 13 residues. The CDR3 DNA reads as TGTGCCAGCAGCTCCGGACTGTACAATGGGCAGTTCTTC. Protein: CASSSGLYNGQFF. Looking up the rest from reference TRBV7-6 and TRBJ2-1 gives the full variable domain: GAGVSQSPRYKVTKRGQDVALRCDPISGHVSLYWYRQALGQGPEFLTYFNYEAQQDKSGLPNDRFSAERPEGSISTLTIQRTEQRDSAMYRCASSSGLYNGQFFGPGTRLTVL.

The rearrangement uses TRBV6-2 or TRBV6-3 and TRBJ2-4, with 10 bases identical to TRBD2. V trimming: 4 bases; J trimming: 0 bases; junction bases outside the gene matches: 12. The CDR3 runs 19 residues. CDR1 MNHEY and CDR2 SVGEGT come from the germline V gene. In DNA form, the CDR3 reads TGTGCCAGCAGTTGGTCCCTAGCGGGAGAGAGGCTAGCCAAAAACATTCAGTACTTC. Translated: CASSWSLAGERLAKNIQYF.

The chain employs TRBV6-5 and TRBJ2-3, with 7 bases fitting TRBD2. This CDR3 is 18 amino acids long. CDR1 is MNHEY, CDR2 SVGAGI, per germline. V lost 2 bases to trimming and J lost 0 bases; unmatched junction nucleotides: 11. Written as DNA, the CDR3 is TGTGCCAGCAGTTACGGCGCTAGCGGTTCCTCTAGCACAGATACGCAGTATTTT. It encodes CASSYGASGSSSTDTQYF.

This clonotype has a handful of counts. The chain's CDR3 is CASSLDPQRDNEQFF. The CDR3 DNA reads TGTGCCAGCAGCTTAGATCCCCAAAGAGACAATGAGCAGTTCTTC. This chain joins TRBV5-6 and TRBJ2-1; D is unresolved. This CDR3 has 15 residues. V was clipped by 2 bases and J by 5 bases, with 14 bases between them. Germline V gene sequence: CDR1 SGHDT, CDR2 YYEEEE. The full variable domain, completed using reference TRBV5-6 and TRBJ2-1, is DAGVTQSPTHLIKTRGQQVTLRCSPKSGHDTVSWYQQALGQGPQFIFQYYEEEERQRGNFPDRFSGHQFPNYSSELNVNALLLGDSALYLCASSLDPQRDNEQFFGPGTRLTVL.

The rearrangement uses TRBV12-3 or TRBV12-4 and TRBJ2-1; a weak D match, TRBD2 (5 bases). The CDR3 totals 15 residues. V dropped 3 bases and J dropped 5 bases, with 14 bases sitting between them. The CDR3 loop is CASSLGLALNNEQFF. DNA for the CDR3: TGTGCCAGCAGTTTGGGTCTAGCCCTTAACAATGAGCAGTTCTTC.

About this clonotype: The junction does not match germline at one end; this may be a read error. CDR3 protein: CTSSREGAKNIQYF. CDR3 DNA sequence: TGTACCAGCAGCCGAGAAGGGGCCAAAAACATTCAGTACTTC. The chain carries TRBV6-2 or TRBV6-3 and TRBJ2-4; D is unresolved. The CDR3 contains 14 residues. Germline-derived CDR1 and CDR2 are MNHEY and SVGEGT.

A few counts support this clonotype. The CDR3 nucleotides read TGTGCCAGCAGCGTAGATCGGGGGGGGACCTACAATGAGCAGTTCTTC. Translated, it gives CASSVDRGGTYNEQFF. The chain uses TRBV9 and TRBJ2-1; 8 positions match TRBD2. Per the germline V gene, CDR1 is SGDLS and CDR2 is YYNGEE. The CDR3 has 16 amino acids. V was clipped by 0 bases and J by 2 bases; unmatched bases: 4.

This clonotype came up once. The junction and the germline gene differ at one end; a read error may be behind it. V usage is TRBV7-9 and J usage is TRBJ2-7, with 10 bases matching TRBD2. The CDR3 is 18 amino acids. Germline V gene data show CDR1 as SEHNR and CDR2 as FQNEAQ (reference sequence). DNA of the CDR3: TGTTCCAGCAGCTTAGAGTCCGGGACTAGCGAGCCCTCCTACGAGCAGTACTTC. Translating gives CSSSLESGTSEPSYEQYF.

This sequence joins TRBV7-8 and TRBJ1-6; 7 positions agree with TRBD1. CDR1 is SGHVS, CDR2 FQNEAQ, per germline. The CDR3 is 14 residues long. Unmatched junction bases numbered 2, after V lost 2 bases and J lost 7 bases. CDR3 bases: TGTGCCAGCAGCTTAACAGGGGCAAATTCACCCCTCCACTTT. This codes for CASSLTGANSPLHF.

The J gene is TRBJ2-7, the V gene TRBV20-1; 10 positions agree with TRBD2. V shed 8 bases, J shed 7 bases, and the junction held 17 bases outside the gene matches. Germline CDR1 and CDR2: DFQATT and SNEGSKA (reference sequence). CDR3 length equals 15 residues. CDR3 DNA: TGCAGTTCCCTAGCGGGAGCATACTCCTACAATGAGCAGTACTTC. This encodes CSSLAGAYSYNEQYF.

The count of this clonotype is one. The genes are TRBV21-1 and TRBJ1-6; the table's TRBD1 call for D was not verified on the DNA. TRBV21-1 constitutes a pseudogene. The CDR3 totals 13 residues. CDR3 residues: CASSLDRFSPLHF. The CDR3 bases are TGTGCCAGCAGCCTCGACAGGTTTTCACCCCTCCACTTT.

This clonotype has a handful of counts. The rearrangement uses TRBV29-1 and TRBJ1-2; D is unresolved. With 4 bases removed from V and 8 bases from J, the gap between germline ends came to 14 bases. Looked up from germline, CDR1 is SQVTM and CDR2 is ANQGSEA. The CDR3 sequence is 12 residues long. This CDR3 is CSVVAEDGGYTF. As DNA, the CDR3 is TGCAGCGTTGTAGCAGAGGACGGGGGCTACACCTTC.

This rearrangement joins TRBV29-1 to TRBJ2-4; 7 nucleotides align to TRBD2. The CDR3 is made up of 14 amino acids. CDR1 and CDR2 (germline): SQVTM, ANQGSEA. The V and J ends lost 7 bases and 5 bases, in that order; junction bases with no gene match: 11. The CDR3 spells CSALRERVENIQYF. In DNA, the CDR3 is TGCAGCGCCCTGCGGGAGCGGGTCGAAAACATTCAGTACTTC.